This entry lists 8 T cell receptor beta chains sequenced from one sample in a study of blood T cell repertoires in COVID-19. Clones were read by immunoSEQ multiplex PCR, and TCRdb kept only the in-frame ones, dropping some. The table lists some 150,000 clones, about 82% of them singletons. Sequences were obtained from peripheral blood. These receptors were collected from a woman older than 75 with active or convalescent COVID-19.

This rearrangement joins TRBV11-2 to TRBJ2-1; TRBD1 is a possible D gene (6 bases). CDR1 and CDR2 from the germline V gene are SGHAT and FQNNGV. V was pared by 2 bases and J by 1 base, with 9 bases between. CDR3 size: 15 residues. The CDR3 loop reads CASSLFRGSYNEQFF. The CDR3 DNA sequence: TGTGCCAGCAGCTTATTCAGGGGTTCCTACAATGAGCAGTTCTTC.

The chain uses TRBV20-1 and TRBJ1-1, with TRBD1 matching over 7 bases. The CDR3 consists of 15 residues. Losses at the gene ends were 3 bases for V and 5 bases for J; bases not matched to a gene: 12. CDR1 DFQATT and CDR2 SNEGSKA come from the germline V gene (reference sequence). The CDR3 DNA sequence: TGCAGTGCTAGTAGCCTAACAGGGGCGGGGACTGAAGCTTTCTTT. Its translation is CSASSLTGAGTEAFF.

The CDR3 coding sequence is TGTGCCAGTAGTATCCTCCTAGGGAACACTGAAGCTTTCTTT. It codes for CASSILLGNTEAFF. This chain connects TRBV19 to TRBJ1-1; D not certain. The CDR3 has 14 amino acids. With 3 bases removed from V and 1 base from J, the gap between germline ends came to 9 bases. In germline, CDR1 is LNHDA, CDR2 SQIVND (reference sequence).

This chain joins TRBV7-2 and TRBJ1-1; 11 bases agree with TRBD1. This CDR3 comprises 16 residues. After removal of 5 bases from V and 1 base from J, the junction contained 6 bases not matched to a gene. Per germline, CDR1 SGHTA and CDR2 FQGNSA. The CDR3 DNA reads as TGTGCCAGCAGCATAGGGACAGGGGGAAAGAACACTGAAGCTTTCTTT. Protein: CASSIGTGGKNTEAFF. The full variable domain, in which reference TRBV7-2 and TRBJ1-1 provide the parts outside the CDR3, is GAGVSQSPSNKVTEKGKDVELRCDPISGHTALYWYRQSLGQGLEFLIYFQGNSAPDKSGLPSDRFSAERTGGSVSTLTIQRTQQEDSAVYLCASSIGTGGKNTEAFFGQGTRLTVV.

On this clone itself: The junction departs from germline at one end; a sequencing error may be responsible. This chain uses TRBV5-4 with TRBJ1-5; TRBD1 is a possible D gene (5 bases). Germline V gene lookup returns CDR1 SGHNT and CDR2 YYREEE (reference sequence). This CDR3 comprises 15 residues. The CDR3 here is CASRLAKQGHQPQHF. The CDR3 nucleotides read TGTGCCAGCAGATTGGCAAAGCAGGGTCATCAGCCCCAGCATTTT.

Written as DNA, the CDR3 is TGTGCCAGCAGCTTGGCCTCCTGGCGGGGGGAATTATCTGAGCAGTTCTTC. Translating it yields CASSLASWRGELSEQFF. The rearrangement joins TRBV5-6 to TRBJ2-1, with 8 bases lining up with TRBD2. V trimming: 0 bases; J trimming: 9 bases; junction bases outside the gene matches: 14. CDR1 and CDR2 (germline): SGHDT, YYEEEE. The CDR3 consists of 17 residues.

The rearrangement links TRBV5-1 to TRBJ1-1; 7 nucleotides line up with TRBD1. The CDR3 extends over 15 amino acids. The J segment lost 10 bases and the V segment lost 3 bases, leaving 15 bases of the junction unmatched. The V gene's germline CDR1 is SGHRS and CDR2 YFSETQ. For the CDR3, the DNA is TGCGCCAGCAGCTATTCACCCGAACAGGGGATACCAGCTTTCTTT. It encodes CASSYSPEQGIPAFF.

The rearrangement links TRBV18 to TRBJ2-2; TRBD2 is a possible D gene (5 bases). Trimming took 3 bases from V and 6 from J, leaving 17 bases between them. The CDR3 spans 16 residues. Germline V CDR1 and CDR2: KGHSH, LQKENI. The CDR3 loop is CASSPRLATGAGELFF. CDR3 DNA sequence: TGTGCCAGCTCACCTCGGCTAGCCACCGGGGCCGGGGAGCTGTTTTTT.